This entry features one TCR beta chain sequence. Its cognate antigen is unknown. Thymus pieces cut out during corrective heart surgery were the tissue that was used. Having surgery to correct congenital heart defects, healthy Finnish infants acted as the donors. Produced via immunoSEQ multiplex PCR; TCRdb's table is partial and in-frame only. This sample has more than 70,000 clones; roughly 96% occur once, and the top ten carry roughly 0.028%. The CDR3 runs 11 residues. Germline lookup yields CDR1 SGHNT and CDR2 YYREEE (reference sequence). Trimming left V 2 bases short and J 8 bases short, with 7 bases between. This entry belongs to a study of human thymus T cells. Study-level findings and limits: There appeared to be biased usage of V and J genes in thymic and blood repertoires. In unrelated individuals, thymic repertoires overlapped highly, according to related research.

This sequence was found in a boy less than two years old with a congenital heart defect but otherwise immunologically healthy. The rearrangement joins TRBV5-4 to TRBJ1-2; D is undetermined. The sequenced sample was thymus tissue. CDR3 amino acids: CASSFDTGYTF. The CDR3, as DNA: TGTGCCAGCAGCTTTGACACCGGCTACACCTTC.